The present T cell receptor (beta chain) was sequenced within a study of Graves' ophthalmopathy and Graves' hyperthyroidism. Study-wide findings and caveats: Built on 13 signatures, a model told ophthalmopathy apart from stable hyperthyroidism with almost 90% sensitivity and around 80% specificity. The majority of expanded thyroid clonotypes above 0.001 frequency also occurred in blood.

About this clonotype itself: Its antigen is still unknown.

Transcripts of RNA were the source for amplifying TCR beta CDR3 regions. HTBI primers were employed in first-round RT-PCR, then a second-round multiplex PCR followed. TCRdb recomputed calls from the multiplex PCR reads with MiXCR, one row per CDR3 protein. The sample holds 240,000 or so distinct CDR3 sequences; 45% are singletons and the top ten take approximately 51%. The material sequenced was peripheral blood. The sequence derives from an adult man with Graves' ophthalmopathy.

The CDR3 here is CASSDLGAYYGYTF. In DNA form, the CDR3 reads TGTGCCAGCAGTGACTTGGGGGCATACTATGGCTACACCTTC. This chain connects TRBV6-1 to TRBJ1-2, with D maybe TRBD1 (6 bases). This CDR3 has 14 residues. Germline V gene sequence: CDR1 MNHNS, CDR2 SASEGT. Trimming pared 3 bases from V and 3 bases from J, leaving 11 bases between.